Sequencing of this T cell receptor beta chain was carried out in a study of Graves' ophthalmopathy and Graves' hyperthyroidism (dated by TCRdb to the late 2010s). Turning to the overall study: Peripheral blood samples were taken at the time of initial diagnosis, before any treatment was given. To explore V-J signatures that distinguish ophthalmopathy from hyperthyroidism, a discovery set of more than 90 patients was enrolled, made up of around 44 with ophthalmopathy and 55 to 65 with stable hyperthyroidism. In total, 135 blood samples were TCR-sequenced: some 43 ophthalmopathy, some 80 hyperthyroidism and some 17 hyperthyroidism-to-ophthalmopathy patients. TCR beta repertoire signatures were used to distinguish Graves' ophthalmopathy from Graves' hyperthyroidism and to predict progression to ophthalmopathy. For independent validation, a separate cohort was made up of 18 to 20 hyperthyroidism patients plus 17 patients who later progressed from hyperthyroidism to ophthalmopathy. Following sampling, methimazole starting at 30 mg daily was administered to hyperthyroidism patients, and high-dose intravenous methylprednisolone was administered to ophthalmopathy patients. In roughly 6 hyperthyroidism patients, T-cell repertoires of thyroid tissue and blood were compared.

Hyperthyroidism was defined as stable when no progression to ophthalmopathy occurred within 18 months of follow-up. Hyperthyroidism patients were newly diagnosed, were aged 18 to 65 years, and had a disease duration under 2 months. Patients were excluded if they had other autoimmune diseases, uncontrolled infections, pregnancy or lactation. Diagnosis was based on clinical symptoms, serum thyroxine, TRAb, thyroid ultrasound and orbital computed tomography. PBMCs were isolated from about 9.1 ml of fresh peripheral blood by Ficoll-Paque density gradient centrifugation. Total RNA was extracted using Trizol reagent, and RNA quality was checked on an Agilent 2100 Bioanalyzer. The paper's findings and limits, for the study overall: In validation, the model predicted ophthalmopathy progression with about 71% sensitivity and about 73% specificity; fewer than 15 predicted patients were CT-confirmed with GO in a median of approximately 6.5 months. Sample size was not statistically predetermined, and group allocation was not concealed from the investigators. Most expanded thyroid clonotypes with a frequency above 0.001 also appeared in blood, which suggests that blood repertoires may reflect the immune response in the thyroid. In cross-validation, the 13-signature model distinguished ophthalmopathy from stable hyperthyroidism with 85% to 90% sensitivity and about 84% specificity, and in the test set the corresponding values were around 80% and 75%.

The germline V gene provides CDR1 MRHNA and CDR2 SNTAGT. There are 13 amino acids in the CDR3, from cysteine to phenylalanine inclusive. Of the read, only the CDR3 DNA is kept; its 39 bases are in frame from base 1. For repertoire sequencing, TCR beta CDR3 regions were amplified from RNA transcripts. The first round was an RT-PCR using HTBI primers with the Qiagen OneStep RT-PCR kit, and this first round was followed by a second-round multiplex PCR, then size selection and purification. Libraries were sequenced on an Illumina HiSeq2000 using paired-end 100 bp reads. In the source study's methods: SOAPnuke was used for read processing, and reads with adapters, uncalled bases, a mean Phred below 15, or no exact constant-primer or identifier match were discarded. COPE v1.2.5 was used to merge high-quality paired reads. Each unique nucleotide sequence was defined as a clonotype, and clonotypes were aligned to IMGT TRB V, D and J references with MiTCR v1.1. The analysis was limited to V-J combinations with a frequency above 0.0001, which together covered approximately 99% of the repertoires. A TCR clonal expansion and chaos score per V-J combination was defined as the ratio of F50 clonal expansion to chaos observed in the TCRdist matrix. Welch's t-statistics and random forest were used to reduce the features to 10 to 15 V-J combinations, which were then used as input to a naive Bayes classifier. Thyroid-blood repertoire similarity was quantified with the Morisita-Horn index. TCRdb took the public reads, trimmed them with fastp at Q25, ran MiXCR for clone calling and kept in-frame beta chains. Each CDR3 protein gets just one entry, which takes the most common genes and DNA from the rows behind it. Clone size and V and J calls follow TCRdb, not the original study. A total of a few hundred thousand distinct CDR3 sequences appear in this sample, roughly 17% of them only once. The top ten clones comprise roughly 2.3% of the sample.

In the case of this clonotype: It has no known antigen specificity. This may arise from a read error, as a much more abundant clone is one base away.

In this chain, TRBV6-4 is recombined with TRBJ2-5; 8 middle bases align to TRBD1. The sequencing input was peripheral blood. The sequence was obtained from an adult woman with stable Graves' hyperthyroidism. The DNA reads TGTGCCAGCAACCGGGACAGGCAAGAGAGCCAGTACTTC. This encodes CASNRDRQESQYF.